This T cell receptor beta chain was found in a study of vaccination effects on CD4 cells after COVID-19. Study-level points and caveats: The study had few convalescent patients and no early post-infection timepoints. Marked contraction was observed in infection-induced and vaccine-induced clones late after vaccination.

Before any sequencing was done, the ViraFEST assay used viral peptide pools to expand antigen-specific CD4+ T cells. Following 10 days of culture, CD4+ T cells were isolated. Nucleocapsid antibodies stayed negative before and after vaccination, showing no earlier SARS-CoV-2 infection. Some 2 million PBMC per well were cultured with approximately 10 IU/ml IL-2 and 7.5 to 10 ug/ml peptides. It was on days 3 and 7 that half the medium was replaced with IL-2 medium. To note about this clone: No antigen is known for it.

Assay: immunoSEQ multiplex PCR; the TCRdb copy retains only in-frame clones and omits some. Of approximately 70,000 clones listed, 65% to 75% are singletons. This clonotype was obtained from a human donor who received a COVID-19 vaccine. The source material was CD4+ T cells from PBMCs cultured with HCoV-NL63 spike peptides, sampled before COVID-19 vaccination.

The DNA of the CDR3 is TGTGCCAGCAGCCATCGGACAGGAGCTTTTGAGCAGTTCTTC. Translated, it gives CASSHRTGAFEQFF. The chain carries TRBV3-1 (or the pseudogene TRBV3-2) and TRBJ2-1; 7 bases are shared with TRBD1. This CDR3 is built from 14 residues. The germline V gene encodes CDR1 LGHDT and CDR2 YNNKEL (reference sequence). Trimming at V came to 3 bases and at J to 9 bases, leaving 8 bases not matched to a gene.